The rows below give T cell receptor beta chains drawn from one sample of a study. TCRdb reanalysed the 5' RACE reads using MiXCR and keeps one entry per CDR3 protein. The sample consists of approximately 40,000 distinct CDR3 sequences, 22% of them appearing once. Sequencing was carried out using Tregs sorted from blood. The receptors derive from a female donor with breast cancer. Each CDR3 is given with its conserved first and last residue. The D gene is left open where the match is weak. Clone size appears in some rows only: once, few, many, or a class for an expanded clone.

TRBJ2-3 TRBD2 few TRBV4-2 TGTGCCAGCAGCCAAGATGGAGCGGGAGGAGGGGCAGATACGCAGTATTTT CASSQDGAGGGADTQYF
TRBJ2-1 NA many TRBV24-1 TGTGCCACAGGGAGGGACAGTCTCTACAATGAGCAGTTCTTC CATGRDSLYNEQFF
TRBJ1-5 TRBD1 many TRBV12-3/TRBV12-4 TGTGCCAGCAGCGGGACAGGGGGGAATCAGCCCCAGCATTTT CASSGTGGNQPQHF
TRBJ2-2 TRBD2 few TRBV9 TGTGCCAGCAGCGCCCCATCGGGGGGGCCAAGGACTACTTCCGGGGAGCTGTTTTTT CASSAPSGGPRTTSGELFF
TRBJ1-1 NA medium-sized TRBV6-2/TRBV6-3 TGTGCCAGCAGTTACTCGGACAACATTAGGGTAACGGTCAGGTGGAACACTGAAGCTTTCTTT CASSYSDNIRVTVRWNTEAFF
TRBJ1-1 NA NA TRBV21-1 TGTGCCAGCAGCAAAGTAAGGGGCGGGGGGACTGAAGCTTTCTTT CASSKVRGGGTEAFF
TRBJ1-1 NA many TRBV4-1 TGCGCCAGCAGCCAAGAAGGGCAGATAACTGAAGCTTTCTTT CASSQEGQITEAFF
TRBJ2-7 NA NA TRBV20-1 TGCAGTGGTAAAGAGGTAACGGGGACCTACGAGCAGTGCTTC CSGKEVTGTYEQCF
TRBJ2-7 TRBD1 many TRBV6-5 TGTGCCAGCAGTTATCTAGGGGGCGCATCGTACGAGCAGTACTTC CASSYLGGASYEQYF
TRBJ2-7 TRBD1 NA TRBV5-1 TGCGCCAGCAGCTCCAGGACAGGTTCGGCCGAGCAGTACTTC CASSSRTGSAEQYF
TRBJ2-1 TRBD1 NA TRBV7-6 TGTGCCAGCTCTTCTCTACGGGACAGGGGGCGCGGGCAGTTCTTC CASSSLRDRGRGQFF
TRBJ1-2 NA few TRBV10-2 TGCGCCAGCAGGGTTGGGGGTGGCGGCTACACCTTC CASRVGGGGYTF
TRBJ1-4 NA NA TRBV4-1 TGCGCCAGCGGGGGACCGGGACCTACTAATGAAAAACTGTTTTTT CASGGPGPTNEKLFF
TRBJ2-1 NA few TRBV5-6 TGTGCCAGCAGCTTTGTCTGGAACAATGAGCAGTTCTTC CASSFVWNNEQFF
TRBJ2-1 TRBD2 NA TRBV2 TGTGCCAGCAAAGGACAAGCGGGGGACAATGAGCAGTTCTTC CASKGQAGDNEQFF
TRBJ1-1 NA many TRBV29-1 TGCAGCGTTGAAGAACGTTACAGCGTTGAAGCTTTCTTT CSVEERYSVEAFF
TRBJ1-1 NA NA TRBV30 TGTGCCTGGAGTGTACGCTTGAACACTGAAGCTTTCTTT CAWSVRLNTEAFF
TRBJ2-1 TRBD1 many TRBV4-3 TGCGCCAGCAGCCAAGGTCCGACAGGGGCAAATGAGCAGTTCTTC CASSQGPTGANEQFF
TRBJ2-6 NA many TRBV7-2 TGTGCCAGCAGCTTAGTTTACCGTACCTCTGGGGCCAACGTCCTGACTTTC CASSLVYRTSGANVLTF
TRBJ2-3 NA NA TRBV4-2 TGTGCCAGCAGCCAAGAAGGGGGGCCGGCAGATACGCAGTATTTT CASSQEGGPADTQYF
TRBJ2-1 TRBD2 few TRBV27 TGTGCCAGCAGTCTCAGGGTAGCGGGAGGGTCCTACAATGAGCAGTTCTTC CASSLRVAGGSYNEQFF
TRBJ1-2 NA many TRBV12-3/TRBV12-4 TGTGCCAGCAGTTTAGGGCCAGGTCATGGCTACACCTTC CASSLGPGHGYTF
TRBJ2-1 TRBD1 NA TRBV7-9 TGTGCCAGCAGCTTAGCTATGAGGGCCGAGGGGGCCAACTACAATGAGCAGTTCTTC CASSLAMRAEGANYNEQFF
TRBJ2-1 TRBD2 many TRBV28 TGTGCCAGCAGGGGGGGGGTAGCGGGAGAAGGTGAGCAGTTCTTC CASRGGVAGEGEQFF
TRBJ1-1 NA NA TRBV30 TGTGCCTGGAGTGTACTGGAGGGTGGGTCAACTGAAGCTTTCTTT CAWSVLEGGSTEAFF
TRBJ1-1 TRBD1 few TRBV5-6 TGTGCCAGCAGCTTTGGACAGGGTATCTACACTGAAGCTTTCTTT CASSFGQGIYTEAFF
TRBJ1-1 TRBD1 NA TRBV12-3/TRBV12-4 TGTGCCAGCAACCCCCTTAGGACAGGCGAAGCTTTCTTT CASNPLRTGEAFF
TRBJ1-2 TRBD1 few TRBV6-6 TGTGCCAGCAGTTTGACAGGGGAAGGCTACACCTTC CASSLTGEGYTF
TRBJ2-2 NA few TRBV2 TGTGCCAGCAGGCCTTACTGGACAGCCGGGGAGCTGTTTTTT CASRPYWTAGELFF
TRBJ2-1 TRBD2 many TRBV20-1 TGCAGTGCTAGCCTAGGCCGGGCTAGCGGGAGGCCGGATGAGCAGTTCTTC CSASLGRASGRPDEQFF
TRBJ1-5 TRBD1 many TRBV28 TGTGCCAGCTTTGACAGGGGTCTCTATAGCAATCAGCCCCAGCATTTT CASFDRGLYSNQPQHF
TRBJ2-1 NA many TRBV9 TGTGCCAGCAGCGTAGATGCCGGAAGGGGAAATGAGCAGTTCTTC CASSVDAGRGNEQFF
TRBJ2-5 TRBD2 few TRBV12-3/TRBV12-4 TGTGCCAGCAGCCATAGCGGGAAGCTACAAGAGACCCAGTACTTC CASSHSGKLQETQYF
TRBJ1-6 TRBD1 NA TRBV20-1 TGCAGTGCTGCGACAGGGGATTCACCCCTCCACTTT CSAATGDSPLHF
TRBJ2-1 NA many TRBV5-1 TGCGCCAGCAGCTGGGGACGCGGTGGGCCCTACAATGAGCAGTTCTTC CASSWGRGGPYNEQFF
TRBJ2-3 NA NA TRBV29-1 TGCAGCGTCCTCCTGCCTGAGGATACGCAGTATTTT CSVLLPEDTQYF
TRBJ1-1 NA NA TRBV27 TGTGCCGGCAGTGGGAGGAGCGCTGAAGCTTTCTTT CAGSGRSAEAFF
TRBJ2-6 TRBD2 NA TRBV4-2 TGTGCCAGCAGCCAAGACGGGACTAGCGGGAGGGCTGGGGCCAACGTCCTGACTTTC CASSQDGTSGRAGANVLTF
TRBJ2-5 TRBD1 many TRBV28 TGTGCCAGCAGGGACAGGGCCAAAGAGACCCAGTACTTC CASRDRAKETQYF
TRBJ1-3 NA NA TRBV7-2 TGTGCCAGCAGCTCCGCAAGGGGTTCAGGAAACACCATATATTTT CASSSARGSGNTIYF
TRBJ2-1 NA many TRBV27 TGTGCCAGCAGTCCGCTTCTGAGTAAAAGTCTTCATCCTTCGGGGGTCAACAATGAGCAGTTCTTC CASSPLLSKSLHPSGVNNEQFF
TRBJ2-7 NA NA TRBV11-2 TGTGCCAGCAGCTTAGGGCTAGCTTCATACGAGCAGTACTTC CASSLGLASYEQYF
TRBJ2-5 NA many TRBV25-1 TGTGCCAGCAGTGAATATGGGATGGCAGACAGCGTTGAGACCCAGTACTTC CASSEYGMADSVETQYF
TRBJ2-2 NA NA TRBV9 TGTGCCAGCAGCGTAGCCCTAACCGGGGAGCTGTTTTTT CASSVALTGELFF
TRBJ1-4 NA NA TRBV6-6 TGTGCCAGCAGAGCCATGGGGACGGCTAATGAAAAACTGTTTTTT CASRAMGTANEKLFF
TRBJ2-7 NA few TRBV28 TGTGCCAGCAGCGGGAAATGGGGGGCCACAGCCTACGAGCAGTACTTC CASSGKWGATAYEQYF
TRBJ2-4 TRBD1 many TRBV7-9 TGTGCCAGCAGCTTAGCCAGGGGGAACAAAAACATTCAGTACTTC CASSLARGNKNIQYF
TRBJ2-3 NA NA TRBV19 TGTGCCAGTAGTAGGGACGGCAGCACAGATACGCAGTATTTT CASSRDGSTDTQYF
TRBJ2-7 TRBD1 few TRBV5-6 TGTGCCAGCAGCCCGGGACAGGGGACCTCCTACGAGCAGTACTTC CASSPGQGTSYEQYF
TRBJ2-7 TRBD2 many TRBV6-5 TGTGCCAGCAGTTACAGGACTAGCGGCCACTACGAGCAGTACTTC CASSYRTSGHYEQYF
TRBJ2-1 TRBD2 few TRBV5-4 TGTGCCAGCAGCTTGGCCCGTAGCGGGAACAATGAGCAGTTCTTC CASSLARSGNNEQFF
TRBJ1-1 NA NA TRBV20-1 TGCAGTGCTAGAGTCGGGCAGGGCTCATCCGAAGCTTTCTTT CSARVGQGSSEAFF
TRBJ2-1 NA few TRBV7-9 TGTGCCAGCAGATCAGCTAGAGCTGAGCAGTTCTTC CASRSARAEQFF
TRBJ1-5 NA many TRBV6-5 TGTGCCAGCAGTTACACGGGGACGGGCAATCAGCCCCAGCATTTT CASSYTGTGNQPQHF
TRBJ2-7 NA many TRBV27 TGTGCCAGCAGTTTCGAGAGTGGAACGGCCTACGAGCAGTACTTC CASSFESGTAYEQYF
TRBJ2-5 NA many TRBV4-1 TGCGCCAGCAGCAAGAATCTACAGGGCCTGGAGACCCAGTACTTC CASSKNLQGLETQYF
TRBJ2-7 NA few TRBV6-2/TRBV6-3 TGTGCCAGCAGTTACGGTCGGAACGAGCAGTACTTC CASSYGRNEQYF
TRBJ2-7 NA few TRBV10-2 TGCGCCAGCAGACCTAATGTGAACTACGAGCAGTACTTC CASRPNVNYEQYF
TRBJ2-5 NA medium-sized TRBV20-1 TGCAGTGCTAGACAGGGGTCGGAGACCCAGTACTTC CSARQGSETQYF
TRBJ2-3 NA NA TRBV5-1 TGCGCCAGCAGCGATCAGGGGCCAGATACGCAGTATTTT CASSDQGPDTQYF